The sequence of this TCR beta chain was determined in a study of preoperative IRX-2 immunotherapy in early breast cancer. Treatment described: preoperative locoregional IRX-2 cytokine immunotherapy. Patients received preoperative, locoregional IRX-2 cytokine immunotherapy in a phase Ib study. V lost 4 bases to trimming and J lost 2 bases, with 9 bases between them. This CDR3 is 13 amino acids long. Germline CDR1 is SGHRS and CDR2 is YFSETQ. The repertoire was sequenced with immunoSEQ multiplex PCR; TCRdb's copy has only in-frame clones and lacks some. The table lists around 13,000 clones, just over 90% of them singletons.

This TCR was recovered from a human donor with breast cancer. Sample collection occurred from a patient treated with IRX-2 immunotherapy. V is TRBV5-1 and J is TRBJ2-5; perhaps TRBD1 as D (6 bases). CDR3 nucleotides: TGCGCCAGCAGCCCACAGGGTCAAGAGACCCAGTACTTC. Amino acid sequence: CASSPQGQETQYF.